Each of the 23 T cell receptor beta chains below was sequenced from the same sample in a study of vaccination and CD4 T cells after COVID-19. The treatment: approximately nine-day PBMC culture with coronavirus spike peptide pools or control peptides (ViraFEST assay). From the unexposed donor, CD4+ T cells were collected ahead of the COVID-19 pandemic (2011-2018). With the Oncomine TCR Beta short-read assay, DNA from cultured CD4+ T cells was sequenced. A single record per CDR3 protein comes from TCRdb applying MiXCR to the PCR reads. This sample carries 6,000 to 9,500 distinct CDR3 sequences, 45% to 55% of them seen once, and the ten largest clones take 15% to 20%. The antigens of these receptors remain unknown. Sequencing was performed on CD4+ T cells from blood, cultured in vitro. The receptors derive from a human donor in good health.

This chain uses TRBV19 with TRBJ1-2; D gene unclear. This CDR3 has 14 amino acids. The V and J ends lost 6 bases and 0 bases respectively, with 11 bases between them. Germline V gene data show CDR1 as LNHDA and CDR2 as SQIVND (reference sequence). DNA of the CDR3: TGTGCCAGTAGGACCGGACTTTCTAACTATGGCTACACCTTC. Residues: CASRTGLSNYGYTF.

This chain links TRBV6-1 with TRBJ1-1; D gene uncertain. The V gene's germline CDR1 is MNHNS and CDR2 SASEGT. Deletions cut 6 bases from V and 3 bases from J, with 5 bases between. This CDR3 spans 11 amino acids. The CDR3 region is CASREYTEAFF. For the CDR3, the DNA is TGTGCCAGCAGGGAATACACTGAAGCTTTCTTT.

The CDR3 here is CSAREIGLETNEQFF. In DNA, the CDR3 is TGCAGTGCTAGAGAGATCGGACTAGAAACGAATGAGCAGTTCTTC. This sequence joins TRBV20-1 and TRBJ2-1; TRBD2 matches at 7 bases. With 0 bases clipped from V and 7 bases from J, the junction kept 9 bases outside the gene matches. In germline, CDR1 is DFQATT, CDR2 SNEGSKA (reference sequence). This CDR3 is built from 15 residues.

The chain joins TRBV6-2 or TRBV6-3 to TRBJ1-5; the D gene is possibly TRBD1 (6 bases). CDR1 and CDR2 from the germline V gene are MNHEY and SVGEGT. This CDR3 contains 16 residues. V lost 7 bases, J lost 3 bases, and 19 bases lay in between. Written as DNA, the CDR3 is TGTGCCAGCACCCAGGGGAGGGGGGTATACAATCAGCCCCAGCATTTT. Translated: CASTQGRGVYNQPQHF.

The rearrangement joins TRBV2 to TRBJ2-7, with a weak D call TRBD1 (6 bases). This CDR3 has 12 amino acids. V lost 6 bases to trimming and J lost 4 bases, with 10 bases between them. CDR1 SNHLY and CDR2 FYNNEI come from the germline V gene. The CDR3 reads CASSIQGYEQYF. In DNA form, the CDR3 reads TGTGCCAGCAGCATACAGGGATACGAGCAGTACTTC.

The V call is TRBV20-1, the J call TRBJ2-4, with TRBD2 matching over 7 bases. In germline, CDR1 is DFQATT, CDR2 SNEGSKA (reference sequence). V lost 2 bases, J lost 3 bases, and 4 bases stayed unmatched. This CDR3 is built from 14 residues. The DNA of the CDR3 is TGCAGTGCTAGATGGCGGGAGAGCAAAAACATTCAGTACTTC. Translated: CSARWRESKNIQYF.

This clonotype was found a few times. This chain connects TRBV28 to TRBJ2-2; 11 bases agree with TRBD2. Losses at the gene ends were 6 bases for V and 8 bases for J; bases not matched to a gene: 17. Germline V gene data show CDR1 as MDHEN and CDR2 as SYDVKM. The CDR3 sequence is 18 residues long. Here the CDR3 DNA reads TGTGCCAGCAGCCTACTAGCGGGAGTTAGGGGTGAATCTGGGGAGCTGTTTTTT. This codes for CASSLLAGVRGESGELFF.

This rearrangement joins TRBV19 to TRBJ2-1, with D unclear. In germline, CDR1 is LNHDA, CDR2 SQIVND (reference sequence). The CDR3 has 13 residues. V shed 1 base and J shed 5 bases, with 6 bases lying between them. CDR3 residues: CASSIGPNNEQFF. DNA for the CDR3: TGTGCCAGTAGTATAGGACCGAACAATGAGCAGTTCTTC.

This chain uses TRBV7-9 with TRBJ1-2, with D unclear. Trimming cost V 3 bases and J 0 bases, with 8 bases left between them. Germline CDR1 reads SEHNR; CDR2 reads FQNEAQ (reference sequence). The CDR3 has 14 residues. The CDR3 coding sequence is TGTGCCAGCAGCTTGGCAGGCACTAACTATGGCTACACCTTC. It codes for CASSLAGTNYGYTF.

The V gene is TRBV7-8, the J gene TRBJ1-2; no firm D call. CDR3 length: 14 amino acids. Between the trimmed V and J ends, which lost 5 bases and 2 bases, there was a span of 12 bases. Looked up from germline, CDR1 is SGHVS and CDR2 is FQNEAQ. The CDR3 loop reads CASSPRTGNYGYTF. The DNA for the CDR3 is TGTGCCAGCAGCCCACGGACGGGAAACTATGGCTACACCTTC.

This chain connects TRBV21-1 to TRBJ2-3; the D call in the table, TRBD2, was not verified against the DNA. TRBV21-1 constitutes a pseudogene. The CDR3 spans 16 residues. The CDR3 coding sequence is TGTGCCAGCAGCAGTGCTGAGTCTGGTAGTCCAGATACGCAGTATTTT. This codes for CASSSAESGSPDTQYF.

The V call is TRBV6-5, the J call TRBJ1-6, with D possibly being TRBD1 (5 bases). V gave up 2 bases and J gave up 0 bases, with 14 bases separating them. The CDR3 covers 18 residues. CDR1 and CDR2 from the germline V gene are MNHEY and SVGAGI. This CDR3 reads CASSYRDGTSSYNSPLHF. CDR3 nucleotides: TGTGCCAGCAGTTACCGGGACGGGACGAGCTCCTATAATTCACCCCTCCACTTT.

This clonotype was detected only once. The V gene is TRBV4-1, the J gene TRBJ2-5; 8 bases are a match to TRBD2. The CDR3 consists of 16 residues. V gave up 4 bases and J gave up 2 bases; unmatched junction bases: 9. The germline V gene has CDR1 MGHRA and CDR2 YSYEKL. The CDR3 nucleotides read TGCGCCAGCAGCCCCCAGGGTAGCGGGGTACAAGAGACCCAGTACTTC. Amino acid sequence: CASSPQGSGVQETQYF.

The CDR3 nucleotides read TGTGCCAGCAACAATCGGGACAGGGGAACCGGGGAGCTGTTTTTT. Translated, it gives CASNNRDRGTGELFF. This rearrangement joins TRBV6-1 to TRBJ2-2, with 10 bases identical to TRBD1. Germline V gives CDR1 MNHNS, CDR2 SASEGT. The CDR3 spans 15 residues. Trimming cost V 7 bases and J 5 bases; bases outside gene matches: 7.

In its sample, this clonotype was seen once. V usage is TRBV25-1 and J usage is TRBJ2-5, with 7 bases lining up with TRBD1. Germline V gene sequence: CDR1 MGHDK, CDR2 SYGVNS. The CDR3 length is 15 residues. Trimming cost V 6 bases and J 5 bases; bases outside gene matches: 12. The CDR3 protein is CASSNPTGFGETQYF. The CDR3 nucleotides are TGTGCCAGCAGCAATCCGACAGGGTTCGGGGAGACCCAGTACTTC.

J is TRBJ2-7 and V is TRBV6-1; TRBD2 matches at 7 bases. CDR3 length: 12 residues. CDR1 and CDR2 (germline): MNHNS, SASEGT. J was trimmed by 7 bases and V by 5 bases; bases with no gene match: 5. The CDR3 protein is CASSLLSGEQYF. The CDR3 bases are TGTGCCAGCAGTCTTCTTAGCGGGGAGCAGTACTTC.

The chain combines TRBV7-2 with TRBJ1-2, with 7 bases that match TRBD1. Germline V gene data show CDR1 as SGHTA and CDR2 as FQGNSA. The CDR3 sequence is 13 residues long. V lost 4 bases to trimming and J lost 8 bases; unmatched junction nucleotides: 7. CDR3 protein: CASSSDRAWGYTF. The CDR3 nucleotides are TGTGCCAGCAGCTCCGACAGGGCTTGGGGCTACACCTTC.

The sample holds one count of this clonotype. One junction end does not reproduce the germline sequence, and a read error may be involved. The V and J genes are TRBV6-1 and TRBJ2-1; perhaps TRBD2 as D (6 bases). CDR1 is MNHNS, CDR2 SASEGT, per germline. The length of the CDR3 is 12 residues. The CDR3 DNA reads TGTGCCAGCAGTCAAGGGACTGTTGAGCTGTTCTTC. Protein product: CASSQGTVELFF.

The table lists this clonotype with a few counts. The V call is TRBV2, the J call TRBJ1-2, with TRBD1 identical over 9 bases. Trimming at V came to 5 bases and at J to 1 base, leaving 2 bases not matched to a gene. The CDR3 length is 14 residues. Germline values: CDR1 SNHLY, CDR2 FYNNEI. CDR3 coding DNA: TGTGCCAGCAGTATGACAGGGGGTAACTATGGCTACACCTTC. Amino acids: CASSMTGGNYGYTF.

This chain's CDR3 is CATSERQGGSVGSGELFF. For the CDR3, the DNA is TGTGCCACCAGTGAACGACAGGGAGGATCGGTTGGCTCCGGGGAGCTGTTTTTT. The chain couples TRBV24-1 to TRBJ2-2, with TRBD1 as a possible D gene (7 bases). Germline values: CDR1 KGHDR, CDR2 SFDVKD. The V end lost 4 bases, the J end lost 6 bases, and 23 bases lay between the germline ends. This CDR3 has 18 amino acids.

There are a few counts of this clonotype. The rearrangement links TRBV15 to TRBJ1-3; D not resolved. The germline V gene has CDR1 LNHNV and CDR2 YYDKDF (reference sequence). The CDR3 is made up of 17 amino acids. The germline V and J ends were trimmed by 0 bases and 2 bases, with 14 bases remaining between them. The CDR3 DNA reads TGTGCCACCAGCAGAGATCCTTCGGGTTTGCCTGGAAACACCATATATTTT. This translates into CATSRDPSGLPGNTIYF.

The sample holds a few counts of this clonotype. The chain uses TRBV27 and TRBJ1-6; a weak D match, TRBD1 (5 bases). There are 14 residues in the CDR3. With 6 bases removed from V and 5 bases from J, the gap between germline ends came to 11 bases. Germline V lookup: CDR1 MNHEY, CDR2 SMNVEV (reference sequence). CDR3 coding DNA: TGTGCCAGCAGCCGGACAAGAGATAATTCACCCCTCCACTTT. It specifies CASSRTRDNSPLHF.

The chain employs TRBV30 and TRBJ1-6; 8 bases are shared with TRBD1. Germline V gene lookup returns CDR1 GTSNPN and CDR2 SVGIG (reference sequence). V lost 5 bases, J lost 8 bases, and 8 bases stayed unmatched. This CDR3 is built from 14 residues. This CDR3 is CAWSRTGRDSPLHF. The CDR3 DNA reads as TGTGCCTGGTCACGGACAGGGAGGGATTCACCCCTCCACTTT. The full variable domain, with the rest looked up from reference TRBV30 and TRBJ1-6, is SQTIHQWPATLVQPVGSPLSLECTVEGTSNPNLYWYRQAAGRGLQLLFYSVGIGQISSEVPQNLSASRPQDRQFILSSKKLLLSDSGFYLCAWSRTGRDSPLHFGNGTRLTVT.